This is a list of T cell receptor beta chains from one sample in a study of shared clonotypes between healthy human individuals. Profiling relied on immunoSEQ multiplex PCR, and the TCRdb table lists in-frame clones only, not all of them. Of some 2,000,000 clones detected, about 95% appear once; the ten largest clones hold 0.9% to 1.4%. The sequenced sample was naive CD8+ T cells sorted from blood. The source is a young man in good health. Both conserved end residues are part of each CDR3. Each record gives: V gene, clone size, D gene, J gene, CDR3 protein, CDR3 DNA. A D gene is named only where the DNA matches it firmly. Where a row states a size, it is once, few, many or the class of an expanded clone; other rows omit it.

v_call: TRBV5-3
clone_size: NA
d_call: TRBD1
j_call: TRBJ1-6
cdr3_aa: CARSDDRASSYNSPLHF
cdr3_nt: TGTGCCAGAAGCGACGACAGGGCGAGCTCCTATAATTCACCCCTCCACTTT

v_call: TRBV5-4
clone_size: NA
d_call: NA
j_call: TRBJ2-2
cdr3_aa: CASSPSTEHTGELFF
cdr3_nt: TGTGCCAGCAGCCCATCGACAGAGCACACCGGGGAGCTGTTTTTT

v_call: TRBV5-4
clone_size: NA
d_call: NA
j_call: TRBJ2-7
cdr3_aa: CASSLEPGFEQYF
cdr3_nt: TGTGCCAGCAGCTTGGAGCCGGGGTTCGAGCAGTACTTC

v_call: TRBV5-1
clone_size: NA
d_call: NA
j_call: TRBJ2-5
cdr3_aa: CASGHRLMETQYF
cdr3_nt: TGCGCCAGCGGCCACAGGTTGATGGAGACCCAGTACTTC

v_call: TRBV2
clone_size: few
d_call: NA
j_call: TRBJ2-7
cdr3_aa: CASSDVEQYF
cdr3_nt: TGTGCCAGCAGTGATGTTGAGCAGTACTTC

v_call: TRBV5-6
clone_size: NA
d_call: TRBD1
j_call: TRBJ2-7
cdr3_aa: CASSLEGQGLMPWNEQYF
cdr3_nt: TGTGCCAGCAGCTTGGAGGGACAGGGACTTATGCCATGGAACGAGCAGTACTTC

v_call: TRBV5-1
clone_size: once
d_call: TRBD2
j_call: TRBJ2-5
cdr3_aa: CASSLEASGSQETQYF
cdr3_nt: TGCGCCAGCAGCTTGGAGGCTAGCGGGAGCCAAGAGACCCAGTACTTC

v_call: TRBV9
clone_size: NA
d_call: NA
j_call: TRBJ1-4
cdr3_aa: CASSEGGSTNEKLFF
cdr3_nt: TGTGCCAGCAGCGAGGGGGGCTCAACTAATGAAAAACTGTTTTTT

v_call: TRBV6-5
clone_size: NA
d_call: NA
j_call: TRBJ2-2
cdr3_aa: CASRDGTINTGELFF
cdr3_nt: TGTGCCAGCAGGGACGGGACGATTAACACCGGGGAGCTGTTTTTT

v_call: TRBV4-1
clone_size: NA
d_call: NA
j_call: TRBJ1-2
cdr3_aa: CASSQGPRPDVRGGYTF
cdr3_nt: TGCGCCAGCAGCCAAGGACCACGACCAGACGTTCGGGGGGGCTACACCTTC

v_call: TRBV6-6
clone_size: NA
d_call: TRBD1
j_call: TRBJ2-7
cdr3_aa: CASSSLTGDYSEQYF
cdr3_nt: TGTGCCAGCAGTTCCTTGACAGGGGATTATTCCGAGCAGTACTTC

v_call: TRBV2
clone_size: NA
d_call: NA
j_call: TRBJ2-3
cdr3_aa: CASSEEEGGVTDTQYF
cdr3_nt: TGTGCCAGCAGTGAAGAGGAGGGGGGAGTGACAGATACGCAGTATTTT

v_call: TRBV10-3
clone_size: NA
d_call: NA
j_call: TRBJ2-7
cdr3_aa: CAINRQGKEYEQYF
cdr3_nt: TGTGCCATCAACCGTCAGGGAAAGGAATACGAGCAGTACTTC

v_call: TRBV2
clone_size: NA
d_call: NA
j_call: TRBJ2-7
cdr3_aa: CASSEWAGLEDEQYF
cdr3_nt: TGTGCCAGCAGTGAATGGGCAGGGCTGGAGGACGAGCAGTACTTC

v_call: TRBV30
clone_size: NA
d_call: NA
j_call: TRBJ1-4
cdr3_aa: CAWSVRYGQPSEKLFF
cdr3_nt: TGTGCCTGGAGTGTGCGTTACGGACAGCCTTCTGAAAAACTGTTTTTT

v_call: TRBV10-3
clone_size: NA
d_call: NA
j_call: TRBJ2-3
cdr3_aa: CATRTAGAETGLTDTQYF
cdr3_nt: TGTGCCACCCGAACTGCAGGCGCGGAAACGGGTCTCACAGATACGCAGTATTTT

v_call: TRBV5-1
clone_size: once
d_call: NA
j_call: TRBJ2-7
cdr3_aa: CASSLGSGFEQYF
cdr3_nt: TGCGCCAGCAGCTTGGGAAGCGGGTTCGAGCAGTACTTC

v_call: TRBV4-1
clone_size: NA
d_call: TRBD2
j_call: TRBJ2-1
cdr3_aa: CASSRLAGDSYNEQFF
cdr3_nt: TGCGCCAGCAGCCGATTAGCGGGAGATTCCTACAATGAGCAGTTCTTC